Below, 30 T cell receptor beta chains from the same sample are listed, as sequenced in a study of cytomegalovirus exposure and HLA in healthy donors. Primers for the PCR totalled 60 Vbeta and 13 Jbeta. Clones were sequenced by immunoSEQ multiplex PCR, and TCRdb holds only the in-frame ones, with some missing. The data hold around 130,000 clones, with 84% observed a single time. Source material: PBMCs. The receptor set was obtained from a woman aged 18 to 35 in good health and CMV-seropositive.

This clone was recorded once. The genes are TRBV19 and TRBJ2-2; tentatively, D is TRBD1 (6 bases). The V end was cut by 3 bases, the J end by 3 bases, with 14 bases between. This CDR3 region has 16 residues. Germline-derived CDR1 and CDR2 are LNHDA and SQIVND (reference sequence). The chain's CDR3 is CASSIRGQADTGELFF. CDR3 sequence (DNA): TGTGCCAGTAGTATCAGGGGCCAAGCGGACACCGGGGAGCTGTTTTTT.

This rearrangement joins TRBV5-6 to TRBJ2-5; 7 positions match TRBD1. The CDR3 spans 16 residues. The J segment lost 0 bases and the V segment lost 2 bases, leaving 7 bases of the junction unmatched. Germline V gives CDR1 SGHDT, CDR2 YYEEEE. The CDR3 region has the DNA TGTGCCAGCAGCTTCACCGGGACAGAGTACCAAGAGACCCAGTACTTC. It specifies CASSFTGTEYQETQYF.

The V call is TRBV6-1, the J call TRBJ2-3; 8 nucleotides line up with TRBD2. The V gene's germline CDR1 is MNHNS and CDR2 SASEGT. The CDR3 length is 15 residues. The trim removed 6 bases at V and 2 bases at J, leaving 7 bases unmatched. The CDR3 reads CASSVTGGDTDTQYF. CDR3 sequence (DNA): TGTGCCAGCAGCGTGACGGGGGGGGACACAGATACGCAGTATTTT.

The rearrangement uses TRBV11-2 and TRBJ1-6; perhaps TRBD1 as D (5 bases). The germline V gene encodes CDR1 SGHAT and CDR2 FQNNGV. Trimming took off 6 bases at V and 9 bases at J, with 18 bases between the two ends. The CDR3 length is 15 residues. The CDR3 DNA follows: TGTGCCAGCAGTCCTACAGGATCCAAAACTTCACCCCTCCACTTT. Its protein is CASSPTGSKTSPLHF.

This clone was observed a single time. The CDR3 spells CASSWTGPNTEAFF. The CDR3 DNA reads as TGCGCCAGCTCTTGGACAGGACCGAACACTGAAGCTTTCTTT. The chain has TRBV5-1 and TRBJ1-1, with 7 bases identical to TRBD1. Germline V CDR1 and CDR2: SGHRS, YFSETQ. J was trimmed by 1 base and V by 7 bases; bases with no gene match: 7. This CDR3 has 14 amino acids. Together with reference TRBV5-1 and TRBJ1-1, the CDR3 gives the full variable domain: KAGVTQTPRYLIKTRGQQVTLSCSPISGHRSVSWYQQTPGQGLQFLFEYFSETQRNKGNFPGRFSGRQFSNSRSEMNVSTLELGDSALYLCASSWTGPNTEAFFGQGTRLTVV.

The chain has TRBV7-9 and TRBJ2-2; 10 nucleotides match TRBD1. V trimming: 5 bases; J trimming: 7 bases; junction bases outside the gene matches: 7. Germline CDR1 and CDR2: SEHNR and FQNEAQ (reference sequence). This CDR3 comprises 15 residues. The CDR3 region is CASSPDRGMNGELFF. CDR3 DNA sequence: TGTGCCAGCAGCCCGGACAGGGGGATGAACGGGGAGCTGTTTTTT.

The chain couples TRBV5-6 to TRBJ1-4; 9 bases are a match to TRBD1. This CDR3 comprises 15 residues. After removal of 4 bases from V and 6 bases from J, the junction contained 7 bases not matched to a gene. Germline values: CDR1 SGHDT, CDR2 YYEEEE. CDR3 region: CASSLQDRGDEKLFF. The CDR3 nucleotides read TGTGCCAGCAGCCTTCAGGACAGGGGCGATGAAAAACTGTTTTTT.

The J gene is TRBJ2-5, the V gene TRBV11-3, with TRBD2 matching 9 bases. The CDR3 sequence is 16 residues long. Trimming took 1 base from V and 1 from J; bases not matched to a gene: 4. From germline, CDR1 is SGHNT and CDR2 YENEEA. As DNA, the CDR3 is TGTGCCAGCAGCTTAGGGGGACTAGCCTCCCAAGAGACCCAGTACTTC. The encoded protein is CASSLGGLASQETQYF.

This clone was seen once. The V and J genes are TRBV18 and TRBJ2-7, with D maybe TRBD1 (5 bases). V lost 4 bases, J lost 6 bases, and 13 bases lay in between. Per the germline V gene, CDR1 is KGHSH and CDR2 is LQKENI. The CDR3 is 13 residues long. The CDR3, as DNA: TGTGCCAGCTCACTAGACAGTTATCGCGAGCAGTACTTC. Translating it yields CASSLDSYREQYF.

The chain uses TRBV5-1 and TRBJ2-7; TRBD2 is a possible D gene (6 bases). In germline, CDR1 is SGHRS, CDR2 YFSETQ. The V end was cut by 4 bases, the J end by 5 bases, with 10 bases between. The CDR3 covers 12 residues. CDR3 residues: CASSLWGDEQYF. The CDR3 DNA reads as TGCGCCAGCAGCCTTTGGGGGGACGAGCAGTACTTC.

J is TRBJ2-2 and V is TRBV18; 11 positions agree with TRBD2. Germline lookup yields CDR1 KGHSH and CDR2 LQKENI. CDR3 length: 16 amino acids. Unmatched junction bases numbered 3, after V lost 0 bases and J lost 6 bases. CDR3 nucleotide sequence: TGTGCCAGCTCACCACCAAGACTAGCGGGGTCCGGGGAGCTGTTTTTT. Its protein is CASSPPRLAGSGELFF.

The chain is built from TRBV28 and TRBJ1-1; no reliable D call. Germline V CDR1 and CDR2: MDHEN, SYDVKM. CDR3 length: 12 amino acids. V was pared by 7 bases and J by 6 bases, with 12 bases between. The CDR3 protein is CASTMSPPEAFF. As DNA, the CDR3 is TGTGCCAGCACTATGTCCCCCCCTGAAGCTTTCTTT.

Points on this clone: The germline gene is not matched at one end of the junction; a read error may be the cause. The rearrangement links TRBV5-1 to TRBJ2-7, with D perhaps matching TRBD1 (5 bases). CDR3 length: 14 amino acids. Germline V gene sequence: CDR1 SGHRS, CDR2 YFSETQ. The CDR3 region has the DNA TGCGCCGGCAGCTTGGCAGGGCTTCCCTACGAGCAGTACTTC. Translated: CAGSLAGLPYEQYF.

The chain employs TRBV4-1 and TRBJ2-7; a possible D gene is TRBD2 (5 bases). With 0 bases removed from V and 7 bases from J, the gap between germline ends came to 10 bases. CDR1 MGHRA and CDR2 YSYEKL come from the germline V gene. This CDR3 has 13 residues. This CDR3 is CASSQDGVAEQYF. CDR3 coding DNA: TGCGCCAGCAGCCAAGATGGGGTAGCGGAGCAGTACTTC.

The chain has TRBV6-1 and TRBJ2-3; 7 bases align to TRBD1. Germline-derived CDR1 and CDR2 are MNHNS and SASEGT. V shed 2 bases and J 0 bases; nucleotides not matched to a gene: 8. CDR3 size: 17 residues. The CDR3 DNA is TGTGCCAGCAGTGAACTGGGACAGTTTTTTAGCACAGATACGCAGTATTTT. Encoded protein: CASSELGQFFSTDTQYF.

This chain links TRBV27 with TRBJ1-2; no reliable D call. From germline, CDR1 is MNHEY and CDR2 SMNVEV (reference sequence). The CDR3 has 11 residues. Trimming cost V 8 bases and J 4 bases, with 8 bases left between them. The CDR3 loop is CASLSSYGYTF. For the CDR3, the DNA is TGTGCCAGCCTTTCGAGCTATGGCTACACCTTC.

The chain links TRBV4-1 to TRBJ2-3; 9 bases match TRBD2. The CDR3 is made up of 16 amino acids. Trimming removed 0 bases from V and 1 base from J; junction bases left unmatched: 2. Germline values: CDR1 MGHRA, CDR2 YSYEKL. The CDR3 spells CASSQEGLAGTDTQYF. Written as DNA, the CDR3 is TGCGCCAGCAGCCAAGAGGGACTAGCCGGCACAGATACGCAGTATTTT.

The chain recombines TRBV4-2 with TRBJ2-1; D remains ambiguous. In germline, CDR1 is LGHNA, CDR2 YNFKEQ. V was shortened by 3 bases and J by 10 bases, with 13 bases between the two germline ends. The CDR3 extends over 13 amino acids. CDR3 bases: TGTGCCAGCAGCCAGCACGAGGCGAACGAGCAGTTCTTC. It codes for CASSQHEANEQFF.

This sequence joins TRBV29-1 and TRBJ1-1; 7 nucleotides agree with TRBD1. V lost 3 bases and J lost 3; bases outside the gene matches: 7. The CDR3 loop spans 14 amino acids. Germline loops: CDR1 SQVTM, CDR2 ANQGSEA. The CDR3 spells CSVDRGRGDTEAFF. The CDR3, as DNA: TGCAGCGTTGATAGGGGCAGGGGGGACACTGAAGCTTTCTTT.

CDR3 DNA sequence: TGTGCCAGCAGTTACGATTGGGACACTAACTACGAGCAGTACTTC. Protein product: CASSYDWDTNYEQYF. V is TRBV6-5 and J is TRBJ2-7, with D possibly being TRBD1 (6 bases). V lost 2 bases to trimming and J lost 3 bases, with 14 bases between them. This CDR3 region has 15 residues. CDR1 and CDR2 from the germline V gene are MNHEY and SVGAGI.

This clone was detected only once. The chain uses TRBV5-1 and TRBJ2-7, with D possibly matching TRBD1 (6 bases). There are 14 residues in the CDR3. The V end lost 3 bases, the J end lost 1 base, and 11 bases lay between the germline ends. Germline lookup yields CDR1 SGHRS and CDR2 YFSETQ. CDR3 coding DNA: TGCGCCAGCAGCTCCTTGACAGGTTCCTACGAGCAGTACTTC. The encoded protein is CASSSLTGSYEQYF.

V usage is TRBV19 and J usage is TRBJ2-7; perhaps TRBD2 as D (5 bases). With 0 bases removed from V and 2 bases from J, the gap between germline ends came to 11 bases. Germline V gene sequence: CDR1 LNHDA, CDR2 SQIVND (reference sequence). The CDR3 extends over 15 amino acids. For the CDR3, the DNA is TGTGCCAGTAGTATAGATTTCGGGATCACCTACGAGCAGTACTTC. Translated, it gives CASSIDFGITYEQYF.

This clone was picked up a small number of times. The chain recombines TRBV7-9 with TRBJ2-2, with TRBD2 identical over 9 bases. V lost 4 bases, J lost 1 base, and 7 bases stayed unmatched. The CDR3 totals 17 residues. The V gene's germline CDR1 is SEHNR and CDR2 FQNEAQ (reference sequence). The CDR3 bases are TGTGCCAGCAGCTGGAGAAGCGGGGGGCAGAACACCGGGGAGCTGTTTTTT. This sequence encodes CASSWRSGGQNTGELFF.

J is TRBJ2-7 and V is TRBV6-5; D unclear. Per germline, CDR1 MNHEY and CDR2 SVGAGI. The CDR3 runs to 14 residues. Trimming removed 6 bases from V and 4 bases from J, with 16 bases in between. The CDR3 sequence: CASRIDSVGYEQYF. The CDR3 nucleotides are TGTGCCAGCAGAATTGACTCGGTTGGGTACGAGCAGTACTTC.

This clone occurred a few times. The V call is TRBV2, the J call TRBJ1-5; D possibly corresponds to TRBD1 (6 bases). V gave up 7 bases and J gave up 6 bases, with 13 bases separating them. CDR1 is SNHLY and CDR2 is FYNNEI in the germline V gene. The CDR3 is 13 residues long. The chain's CDR3 is CASTRGAPQPQHF. In nucleotides, the CDR3 is TGTGCCAGCACCCGGGGGGCGCCTCAGCCCCAGCATTTT.

The sample holds a few counts of this clone. The DNA of the CDR3 is TGCGCCAGCAGCTTCCTTAACCCCCCAGGGGTGGACACTGAAGCTTTCTTT. The encoded protein is CASSFLNPPGVDTEAFF. V is TRBV5-1 and J is TRBJ1-1; D is possibly TRBD1 (6 bases). Looked up from germline, CDR1 is SGHRS and CDR2 is YFSETQ. The CDR3 is 17 residues long. The V and J ends lost 2 bases and 3 bases respectively, with 20 bases between them.

J is TRBJ1-2 and V is TRBV2; tentatively, D is TRBD1 (5 bases). Per the germline V gene, CDR1 is SNHLY and CDR2 is FYNNEI. V lost 8 bases and J 3 bases, leaving 7 bases between the germline ends. CDR3 length equals 11 residues. CDR3 sequence reads: CASDSYYGYTF. CDR3 nucleotides: TGTGCCAGCGACAGCTACTATGGCTACACCTTC.

This clone was seen just once. The rearrangement joins TRBV6-4 to TRBJ1-4; D is perhaps TRBD1 (5 bases). V was trimmed by 4 bases and J by 10 bases, leaving 19 bases between them. CDR1 and CDR2 from the germline V gene are MRHNA and SNTAGT. The CDR3 spans 15 residues. The CDR3 region has the DNA TGTGCCAGCAGTGGATTTGTGGCAGGGTCTGGAAAACTGTTTTTT. It codes for CASSGFVAGSGKLFF.

The chain links TRBV6-1 to TRBJ1-2; 7 bases fit TRBD1. The germline V gene encodes CDR1 MNHNS and CDR2 SASEGT. The CDR3 length is 15 residues. J was trimmed by 5 bases and V by 6 bases; bases with no gene match: 12. CDR3 residues: CASRGVAGTAYGYTF. CDR3 bases: TGTGCCAGCAGGGGGGTGGCCGGGACAGCTTATGGCTACACCTTC.

The genes are TRBV4-1 and TRBJ2-7; 10 nucleotides line up with TRBD2. The length of the CDR3 is 15 residues. Germline V gene data show CDR1 as MGHRA and CDR2 as YSYEKL. V lost 2 bases, J lost 2 bases, and 3 bases stayed unmatched. The CDR3 bases are TGCGCCAGCAGCCAAATAGCGGGGGGCGCCTACGAGCAGTACTTC. Its translation: CASSQIAGGAYEQYF.